This T cell receptor beta chain is from a study of T-cell memory formation after mild COVID-19. The germline V gene has CDR1 SNHLY and CDR2 FYNNEI. Trimming at V came to 6 bases and at J to 2 bases, leaving 9 bases not matched to a gene. The CDR3 loop spans 16 amino acids. A few counts support this clonotype. TCRdb ran MiXCR on the 5' RACE reads and lists one entry per CDR3 protein. Among roughly 300,000 distinct CDR3 sequences listed, under 8.5% were seen once. The chain carries TRBV2 and TRBJ2-1, with 8 positions matching TRBD2. The source is a man aged 18-30 years who had mild COVID-19 (a few samples of this study predate the infection). Cell type and time point are not known. Input material: PBMCs or a T cell subset sorted from them (not recorded which). The CDR3 sequence: CASSPIGLAPYNEQFF. CDR3 nucleotide sequence: TGTGCCAGCAGCCCTATAGGACTAGCCCCCTACAATGAGCAGTTCTTC.